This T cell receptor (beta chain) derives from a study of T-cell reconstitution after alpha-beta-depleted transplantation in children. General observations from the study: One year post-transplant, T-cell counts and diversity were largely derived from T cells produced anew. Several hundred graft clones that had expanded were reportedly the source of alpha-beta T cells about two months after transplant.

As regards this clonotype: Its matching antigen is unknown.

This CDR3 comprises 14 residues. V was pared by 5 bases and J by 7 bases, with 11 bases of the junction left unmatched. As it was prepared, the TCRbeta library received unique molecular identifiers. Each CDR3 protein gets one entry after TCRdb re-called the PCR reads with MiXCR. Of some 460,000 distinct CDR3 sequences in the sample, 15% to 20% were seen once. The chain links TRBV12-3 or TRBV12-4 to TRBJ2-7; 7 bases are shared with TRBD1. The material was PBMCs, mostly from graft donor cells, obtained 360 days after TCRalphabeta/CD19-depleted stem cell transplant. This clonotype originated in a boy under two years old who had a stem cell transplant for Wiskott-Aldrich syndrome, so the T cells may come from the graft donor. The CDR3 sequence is CASSIRQGSEEQYF. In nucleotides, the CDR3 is TGTGCCAGCAGTATACGACAGGGAAGCGAAGAGCAGTACTTC.